The 20 T cell receptor beta chains below come from one sample, sequenced in a study of T-cell memory formation after mild COVID-19. TCRdb passed the 5' RACE reads through MiXCR, listing each CDR3 protein once. Among roughly 560,000 distinct CDR3 sequences listed, over 20% were seen once. Sequenced material: PBMCs or a T cell subset sorted from them (not recorded which). All receptors derive from an adult woman who had mild COVID-19 (a few samples of this study predate the infection). Cell type and time point are not known.

The DNA of the CDR3 is TGTGCCAGCAGTTACTACTCCGGACTAGCGAGCAATGAGCAGTTCTTC. Its translation: CASSYYSGLASNEQFF. The gene calls are TRBV6-5 and TRBJ2-1; TRBD2 matches at 9 bases. The CDR3 is 16 residues long. Germline lookup yields CDR1 MNHEY and CDR2 SVGAGI. V lost 1 base, J lost 6 bases, and 7 bases stayed unmatched.

This sequence joins TRBV7-6 and TRBJ2-1; 7 positions agree with TRBD2. The CDR3 is made up of 15 amino acids. V was clipped by 0 bases and J by 8 bases; unmatched bases: 7. The V gene's germline CDR1 is SGHVS and CDR2 FNYEAQ. Here the CDR3 DNA reads TGTGCCAGCAGCTTAGCGGGCGGGAGAGCACATGAGCAGTTCTTC. Its translation is CASSLAGGRAHEQFF.

This clonotype was found a few times. This rearrangement joins TRBV3-1 to TRBJ2-2; D uncertain. The V end was cut by 8 bases, the J end by 6 bases, with 7 bases between. Germline V gene data show CDR1 as LGHDT and CDR2 as YNNKEL (reference sequence). The CDR3 length is 11 residues. In DNA form, the CDR3 reads TGTGCCAGCGTATCCGCCGGGGAGCTGTTTTTT. It is translated as CASVSAGELFF.

DNA for the CDR3: TGTGCCAGCAGCTCTCAACCGGGACTAGCGGGAGCCCGCTCCTACAATGAGCAGTTCTTC. Protein sequence: CASSSQPGLAGARSYNEQFF. J is TRBJ2-1 and V is TRBV3-2; the listed D gene, TRBD2, was not tested against the DNA. TRBV3-2 is described as a pseudogene. The CDR3 is 20 residues long.

This clonotype appeared a few times. This chain connects TRBV5-1 to TRBJ2-3, with 13 bases that match TRBD2. The CDR3 runs to 18 residues. Trimming took 3 bases from V and 3 from J; bases not matched to a gene: 10. CDR1 is SGHRS, CDR2 YFSETQ, per germline. The DNA of the CDR3 is TGCGCCAGCAGCTCTGTACCCAGGACTAGCGGGGGAACAGATACGCAGTATTTT. This translates into CASSSVPRTSGGTDTQYF.

There are a few counts of this clonotype. This chain connects TRBV15 to TRBJ1-5; D is unclear. In germline, CDR1 is LNHNV, CDR2 YYDKDF (reference sequence). This CDR3 spans 14 amino acids. Trimming removed 1 base from V and 7 bases from J, with 11 bases in between. This chain's CDR3 is CATSRGDSRQPQHF. CDR3 DNA sequence: TGTGCCACCAGCAGAGGGGATTCAAGGCAGCCCCAGCATTTT.

This clonotype was detected only a few times. The V call is TRBV15, the J call TRBJ2-3; tentative D call: TRBD2 (5 bases). The ends were cut back, 5 bases at V and 4 bases at J, with 13 bases in the middle. The germline CDR1 and CDR2 sequences are LNHNV and YYDKDF (reference sequence). The CDR3 consists of 14 residues. CDR3 sequence reads: CATSGPGIPDTQYF. CDR3 in DNA: TGTGCCACCAGCGGGCCCGGGATACCAGATACGCAGTATTTT. Together with reference TRBV15 and TRBJ2-3, the CDR3 gives the full variable domain: DAMVIQNPRYQVTQFGKPVTLSCSQTLNHNVMYWYQQKSSQAPKLLFHYYDKDFNNEADTPDNFQSRRPNTSFCFLDIRSPGLGDTAMYLCATSGPGIPDTQYFGPGTRLTVL.

V is TRBV18 and J is TRBJ2-3; D unresolved. The CDR3 sequence is 13 residues long. Trimming stripped 3 bases from V and 3 bases from J, with 7 bases between. CDR1 is KGHSH and CDR2 is LQKENI in the germline V gene. CDR3 protein: CASSPSLTDTQYF. The CDR3 DNA reads TGTGCCAGCTCACCCTCCCTTACAGATACGCAGTATTTT.

The CDR3 DNA sequence: TGTGCCAGCAGCGGGAGGGGTGGCTACACCTTC. It encodes CASSGRGGYTF. The chain couples TRBV12-3 or TRBV12-4 to TRBJ1-2; D is possibly TRBD1 (5 bases). The CDR3 is made up of 11 amino acids. Trimming removed 6 bases from V and 7 bases from J, with 9 bases in between.

This chain joins TRBV7-3 and TRBJ2-1; possibly TRBD2 for D (5 bases). Per germline, CDR1 SGHTA and CDR2 FQGTGA. V was trimmed by 4 bases and J by 0 bases, leaving 13 bases between them. The CDR3 covers 16 residues. CDR3 amino acids: CASSSTHGSSYNEQFF. The CDR3 DNA reads TGTGCCAGCAGCTCCACCCATGGGAGCTCCTACAATGAGCAGTTCTTC.

J is TRBJ2-1 and V is TRBV14; 10 nucleotides align to TRBD1. The CDR3 has 17 residues. Looked up from germline, CDR1 is SGHDN and CDR2 is FVKESK. V shed 4 bases and J 6 bases; nucleotides not matched to a gene: 12. The CDR3 nucleotides read TGTGCCAGCAGCCGAATGCCGGGACAGGGGTCCGGCAATGAGCAGTTCTTC. It is translated as CASSRMPGQGSGNEQFF.

CDR3 in DNA: TGCGCCAGCAGCCAAGAAGGACTCCTCGGGACTGAAGCTTTCTTT. It encodes CASSQEGLLGTEAFF. V usage is TRBV4-1 and J usage is TRBJ1-1, with no clear D. V was cut by 0 bases and J by 5 bases, with 13 bases left in between. Germline loops: CDR1 MGHRA, CDR2 YSYEKL. This CDR3 spans 15 amino acids.

The V call is TRBV5-5, the J call TRBJ2-6; D possibly corresponds to TRBD2 (6 bases). Trimming took off 0 bases at V and 0 bases at J, with 7 bases between the two ends. This CDR3 has 16 amino acids. Per the germline V gene, CDR1 is SGHKS and CDR2 is YYEKEE (reference sequence). CDR3 residues: CASSLAGSSGANVLTF. The DNA for the CDR3 is TGTGCCAGCAGCTTGGCCGGGAGCTCTGGGGCCAACGTCCTGACTTTC. Complete variable domain (other parts from reference TRBV5-5 and TRBJ2-6): DAGVTQSPTHLIKTRGQQVTLRCSPISGHKSVSWYQQVLGQGPQFIFQYYEKEERGRGNFPDRFSARQFPNYSSELNVNALLLGDSALYLCASSLAGSSGANVLTFGAGSRLTVL.

In its sample, this clonotype was seen a few times. J is TRBJ2-7 and V is TRBV18, with D perhaps TRBD1 (5 bases). V was pared by 2 bases and J by 1 base, with 15 bases between. The CDR3 length is 16 residues. CDR1 is KGHSH, CDR2 LQKENI, per germline. Here the CDR3 DNA reads TGTGCCAGCTCACCATTTGGGGCAGGGAATTCCTACGAGCAGTACTTC. Translating gives CASSPFGAGNSYEQYF.

CDR3 loop: CASSLEWGKLYEQYF. In nucleotides, the CDR3 is TGCGCCAGCAGCTTGGAGTGGGGGAAACTATACGAGCAGTACTTC. The chain uses TRBV5-1 and TRBJ2-7; either TRBD1 or TRBD2 may fit D (5 bases each). Trimming removed 0 bases at V and 4 bases at J, with 14 bases between. The length of the CDR3 is 15 residues. The germline V gene has CDR1 SGHRS and CDR2 YFSETQ.

This chain uses TRBV30 with TRBJ2-7; the match to TRBD2 covers 13 bases. The CDR3 is 14 residues long. The germline gives CDR1 GTSNPN, CDR2 SVGIG (reference sequence). V lost 5 bases to trimming and J lost 3 bases; unmatched junction nucleotides: 4. In nucleotides, the CDR3 is TGTGCCTGGCGGACTAGCGGGGGCCTCTACGAGCAGTACTTC. As protein: CAWRTSGGLYEQYF.

This clonotype is a singleton in its sample. The J gene is TRBJ2-1, the V gene TRBV7-9, with a tentative D call TRBD2 (6 bases). The CDR3 spans 17 residues. Between the trimmed V and J ends, which lost 8 bases and 7 bases, there was a span of 27 bases. In germline, CDR1 is SEHNR, CDR2 FQNEAQ (reference sequence). The CDR3 region is CASGQTRGSGGSNEQFF. CDR3 DNA: TGTGCCAGCGGCCAAACTCGGGGGAGTGGGGGTTCAAATGAGCAGTTCTTC.

This clonotype was observed a few times. The chain couples TRBV10-3 to TRBJ2-7; 11 positions agree with TRBD2. Germline CDR1 is ENHRY and CDR2 is SYGVKD. The CDR3 runs 18 residues. The trim removed 0 bases at V and 2 bases at J, leaving 9 bases unmatched. Written as DNA, the CDR3 is TGTGCCATCAGTGAGTCGTTGCTAGCGGGAGGCCCTACCTACGAGCAGTACTTC. Translated: CAISESLLAGGPTYEQYF.

This clonotype has more than one count but fewer than ten. The rearrangement joins TRBV7-6 to TRBJ1-2, with D hard to call. The V gene lost 0 bases and the J gene lost 2 bases, with 7 bases spanning the gap. Germline CDR1 SGHVS, CDR2 FNYEAQ. The CDR3 spans 14 residues. As DNA, the CDR3 is TGTGCCAGCAGCTTAGCGGCGGGAAACTATGGCTACACCTTC. It is translated as CASSLAAGNYGYTF.

The genes are TRBV30 and TRBJ2-2; 8 bases line up with TRBD1. CDR1 is GTSNPN, CDR2 SVGIG, per germline (reference sequence). CDR3 size: 16 residues. Trimming took 1 base from V and 6 from J; bases not matched to a gene: 10. The CDR3 coding sequence is TGTGCCTGGAGTGCCGGAAGGACAGGGATTGCCGGGGAGCTGTTTTTT. Protein: CAWSAGRTGIAGELFF.